This record looks at one TCR beta chain sequence and its context. Germline lookup yields CDR1 MNHEY and CDR2 SMNVEV (reference sequence). The junction had 7 bases not matched to a gene; V was cut back by 5 bases and J by 0 bases. The CDR3 is 17 residues long. The sample is drawn from a study of blood T cell repertoires in COVID-19. Looking at the study overall: Nucleic acid was either cDNA or gDNA, and it came from T cells, B-cell-depleted T cells, or PBMCs.

Profiled with immunoSEQ multiplex PCR; TCRdb holds only in-frame clones, not every one. The table shows approximately 230,000 clones, with 86% occurring only once. The participants were between about 18 and 100 years old and came from under 25 US areas. Cohorts were based on clinical histories the participants reported. V gene TRBV27 combines with J gene TRBJ2-6; TRBD1 matches at 7 bases. The receptor was derived from a man aged 40-49 years who had recovered from COVID-19. Sequencing input: PBMCs or T cells enriched from blood (not recorded which). The CDR3 nucleotides are TGTGCCAGCAGTCTCGGGACAGCAATCTCTGGGGCCAACGTCCTGACTTTC. Protein: CASSLGTAISGANVLTF. Using reference TRBV27 and TRBJ2-6 for the parts outside the CDR3, the full variable domain is EAQVTQNPRYLITVTGKKLTVTCSQNMNHEYMSWYRQDPGLGLRQIYYSMNVEVTDKGDVPEGYKVSRKEKRNFPLILESPSPNQTSLYFCASSLGTAISGANVLTFGAGSRLTVL.